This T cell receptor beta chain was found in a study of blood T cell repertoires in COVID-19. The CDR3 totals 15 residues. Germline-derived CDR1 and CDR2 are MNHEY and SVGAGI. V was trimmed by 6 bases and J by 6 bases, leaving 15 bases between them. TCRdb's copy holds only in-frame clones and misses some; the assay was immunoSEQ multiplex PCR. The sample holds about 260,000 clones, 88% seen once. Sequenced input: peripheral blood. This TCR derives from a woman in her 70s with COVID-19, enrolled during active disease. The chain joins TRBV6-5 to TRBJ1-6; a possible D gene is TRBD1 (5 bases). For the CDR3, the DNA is TGTGCCAGCAGGACCACGGGGGGTGGTAATTCACCCCTCCACTTT. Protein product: CASRTTGGGNSPLHF.